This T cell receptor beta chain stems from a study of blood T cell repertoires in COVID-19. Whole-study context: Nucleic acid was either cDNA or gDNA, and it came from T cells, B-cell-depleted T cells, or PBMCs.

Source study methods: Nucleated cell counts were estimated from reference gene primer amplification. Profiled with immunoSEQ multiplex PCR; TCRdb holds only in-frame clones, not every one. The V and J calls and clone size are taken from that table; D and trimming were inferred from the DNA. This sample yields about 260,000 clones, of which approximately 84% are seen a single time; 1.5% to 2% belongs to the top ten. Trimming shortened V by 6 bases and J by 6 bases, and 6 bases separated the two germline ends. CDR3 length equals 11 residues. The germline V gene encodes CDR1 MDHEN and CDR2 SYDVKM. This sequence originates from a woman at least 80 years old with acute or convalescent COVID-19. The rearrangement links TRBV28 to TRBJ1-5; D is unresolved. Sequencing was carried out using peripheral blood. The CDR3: CASSTAQPQHF. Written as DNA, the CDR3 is TGTGCCAGCAGCACAGCTCAGCCCCAGCATTTT. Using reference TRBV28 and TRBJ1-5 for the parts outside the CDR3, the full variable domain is DVKVTQSSRYLVKRTGEKVFLECVQDMDHENMFWYRQDPGLGLRLIYFSYDVKMKEKGDIPEGYSVSREKKERFSLILESASTNQTSMYLCASSTAQPQHFGDGTRLSIL.